The 30 T cell receptor beta chains reported below all come from one sample, sequenced in a study of T cell responses to AZD1222 COVID-19 vaccine. Using immunoSEQ multiplex PCR, the repertoire was profiled, and TCRdb retains in-frame clones only, with some absent. The sample contains over 50,000 clones, 89% of which appear only once. This sample comprised peripheral blood, obtained 28 days after the second AZD1222 dose. These receptors were obtained from an adult who received the AZD1222 COVID-19 vaccine.

The J gene is TRBJ2-3, the V gene TRBV7-2, with TRBD2 identical over 7 bases. CDR3 length: 13 residues. The germline CDR1 and CDR2 sequences are SGHTA and FQGNSA. V dropped 5 bases and J dropped 6; count of bases not matched to a gene: 5. DNA for the CDR3: TGTGCCAGCAGCCTGGCCGGGGGGGATACGCAGTATTTT. It codes for CASSLAGGDTQYF. The variable domain in full, completed from reference TRBV7-2 and TRBJ2-3, reads GAGVSQSPSNKVTEKGKDVELRCDPISGHTALYWYRQSLGQGLEFLIYFQGNSAPDKSGLPSDRFSAERTGGSVSTLTIQRTQQEDSAVYLCASSLAGGDTQYFGPGTRLTVL.

J is TRBJ1-3 and V is TRBV19; 8 bases are a match to TRBD1. Germline V gives CDR1 LNHDA, CDR2 SQIVND (reference sequence). The V and J ends lost 3 bases and 4 bases, in that order; junction bases with no gene match: 14. The CDR3 covers 18 residues. CDR3 sequence (DNA): TGTGCCAGTAGTATCGGAGGGGGACAGGTGGGTGAAGGAAACACCATATATTTT. It specifies CASSIGGGQVGEGNTIYF.

This chain joins TRBV5-1 and TRBJ2-1, with TRBD2 matching 10 bases. The V and J ends lost 4 bases and 1 base, in that order; junction bases with no gene match: 5. Germline V gene data show CDR1 as SGHRS and CDR2 as YFSETQ. The CDR3 totals 16 residues. The CDR3 nucleotides read TGCGCCAGCAGCCCTAGCGGGAGTCGATCCTACAATGAGCAGTTCTTC. This codes for CASSPSGSRSYNEQFF.

The chain has TRBV11-3 and TRBJ2-2; 9 bases are shared with TRBD2. The V gene end was trimmed by 6 bases and the J gene end by 0 bases; junction bases not matched to a gene: 5. The CDR3 runs 16 residues. Germline V gene sequence: CDR1 SGHNT, CDR2 YENEEA. CDR3 nucleotide sequence: TGTGCCAGCAGAAAGACTAGCGGATCGAACACCGGGGAGCTGTTTTTT. Translating it yields CASRKTSGSNTGELFF.

The chain has TRBV27 and TRBJ1-1; D call uncertain. V gave up 8 bases and J gave up 2 bases, with 9 bases separating them. The germline V gene has CDR1 MNHEY and CDR2 SMNVEV (reference sequence). The CDR3 contains 12 residues. CDR3 protein: CASGRINTEAFF. DNA of the CDR3: TGTGCCAGCGGACGGATAAACACTGAAGCTTTCTTT.

This sequence joins TRBV3-1 (or the pseudogene TRBV3-2) and TRBJ2-3, with a weak D call TRBD2 (6 bases). The CDR3 has 16 residues. Germline V gene data show CDR1 as LGHDT and CDR2 as YNNKEL (reference sequence). Trimming removed 0 bases from V and 6 bases from J, with 16 bases in between. CDR3 DNA: TGTGCCAGCAGCCAAGAATCCGGGAGTGAGTATGATACGCAGTATTTT. Amino acids: CASSQESGSEYDTQYF.

The rearrangement uses TRBV3-1 (or the pseudogene TRBV3-2) and TRBJ1-2; no reliable D call. The V gene's germline CDR1 is LGHDT and CDR2 YNNKEL (reference sequence). V was trimmed by 1 base and J by 7 bases, leaving 7 bases between them. The CDR3 has 12 residues. The CDR3 spells CASSQVPFGYTF. CDR3 in DNA: TGTGCCAGCAGCCAAGTACCCTTTGGCTACACCTTC.

The chain couples TRBV6-5 to TRBJ2-7, with 9 bases matching TRBD2. The germline gives CDR1 MNHEY, CDR2 SVGAGI. This CDR3 is 15 amino acids long. V was clipped by 2 bases and J by 6 bases; unmatched bases: 8. The CDR3 protein is CASSYKSGGRPEQYF. CDR3 DNA sequence: TGTGCCAGCAGTTACAAGAGCGGGGGGAGACCCGAGCAGTACTTC.

The chain is built from TRBV30 and TRBJ1-1; a weak D match, TRBD1 (6 bases). From germline, CDR1 is GTSNPN and CDR2 SVGIG (reference sequence). V was pared by 0 bases and J by 4 bases, with 9 bases between. This CDR3 has 13 residues. The CDR3 protein is CAWSVGQTTEAFF. CDR3 bases: TGTGCCTGGAGTGTAGGACAGACCACTGAAGCTTTCTTT.

This rearrangement joins TRBV30 to TRBJ1-1; TRBD1 is a possible D gene (5 bases). This CDR3 contains 15 residues. Germline CDR1 reads GTSNPN; CDR2 reads SVGIG (reference sequence). CDR3: CGVGTHPSMNTEAFF. Written as DNA, the CDR3 is TGTGGCGTGGGGACCCACCCTTCGATGAACACTGAAGCTTTCTTT.

The rearrangement links TRBV28 to TRBJ2-1; 9 nucleotides align to TRBD2. This CDR3 contains 16 residues. J lost 0 bases, V lost 5 bases, and 5 bases had no gene match. CDR1 is MDHEN, CDR2 SYDVKM, per germline. The CDR3 DNA follows: TGTGCCAGCAGTGACCTTAGCGGGAGCTCCTACAATGAGCAGTTCTTC. As protein: CASSDLSGSSYNEQFF. The complete variable domain, with remaining parts taken from reference TRBV28 and TRBJ2-1, reads DVKVTQSSRYLVKRTGEKVFLECVQDMDHENMFWYRQDPGLGLRLIYFSYDVKMKEKGDIPEGYSVSREKKERFSLILESASTNQTSMYLCASSDLSGSSYNEQFFGPGTRLTVL.

The rearrangement links TRBV27 to TRBJ1-1, with 8 bases aligning to TRBD1. Germline-derived CDR1 and CDR2 are MNHEY and SMNVEV (reference sequence). The V gene end was trimmed by 2 bases and the J gene end by 4 bases; junction bases not matched to a gene: 6. The CDR3 spans 15 residues. In nucleotides, the CDR3 is TGTGCCAGCAGTTTACAGACAGGGGTTACCACTGAAGCTTTCTTT. It specifies CASSLQTGVTTEAFF.

V is TRBV28 and J is TRBJ2-2; TRBD2 aligns across 11 bases. The V gene end was trimmed by 8 bases and the J gene end by 5 bases; junction bases not matched to a gene: 7. The CDR3 is 15 amino acids. Per the germline V gene, CDR1 is MDHEN and CDR2 is SYDVKM. The chain's CDR3 is CASERLAGITGELFF. The CDR3 nucleotides read TGTGCCAGCGAACGACTAGCGGGAATTACCGGGGAGCTGTTTTTT.

The chain joins TRBV19 to TRBJ1-1; possible D gene TRBD1, 5 bases. The V gene's germline CDR1 is LNHDA and CDR2 SQIVND (reference sequence). The germline V and J ends were trimmed by 5 bases and 2 bases, with 9 bases remaining between them. There are 13 residues in the CDR3. The CDR3 bases are TGTGCCAGTAGTGCACAGGTTAACACTGAAGCTTTCTTT. This encodes CASSAQVNTEAFF.

This CDR3 is CATSDSGTGFQEQYF. The CDR3 nucleotides are TGTGCCACCAGTGATTCCGGGACAGGGTTCCAAGAGCAGTACTTC. The chain links TRBV24-1 to TRBJ2-7; 9 bases fit TRBD1. Losses at the gene ends were 2 bases for V and 7 bases for J; bases not matched to a gene: 8. The germline V gene encodes CDR1 KGHDR and CDR2 SFDVKD. The CDR3 spans 15 residues.

V is TRBV6-1 and J is TRBJ1-6; maybe TRBD1 (5 bases). The length of the CDR3 is 15 residues. The germline gives CDR1 MNHNS, CDR2 SASEGT. The ends were cut back, 3 bases at V and 6 bases at J, with 12 bases in the middle. The CDR3 bases are TGTGCCAGCAGTGATCTGGGAGGGGCTAATTCACCCCTCCACTTT. It is translated as CASSDLGGANSPLHF.

The CDR3 DNA reads TGCGCCAGCAGCAGATCTAGCGGGATGAACACCGGGGAGCTGTTTTTT. It translates to CASSRSSGMNTGELFF. The rearrangement uses TRBV5-1 and TRBJ2-2; 9 bases agree with TRBD2. This CDR3 is 16 amino acids long. From germline, CDR1 is SGHRS and CDR2 YFSETQ. V dropped 4 bases and J dropped 1; count of bases not matched to a gene: 5.

V usage is TRBV5-1 and J usage is TRBJ1-1; no clear D gene. This CDR3 spans 14 amino acids. Germline lookup yields CDR1 SGHRS and CDR2 YFSETQ. V dropped 0 bases and J dropped 3 bases, with 9 bases sitting between them. CDR3 sequence (DNA): TGCGCCAGCAGCTTGGCCGGCGCGGACACTGAAGCTTTCTTT. This sequence encodes CASSLAGADTEAFF.

In nucleotides, the CDR3 is TGTGCCAGCAGTTTATATGGCCAGAGTGTAGCTAATCAGCCCCAGCATTTT. It encodes CASSLYGQSVANQPQHF. This chain uses TRBV27 with TRBJ1-5; D unclear. Germline CDR1 MNHEY, CDR2 SMNVEV (reference sequence). The ends were cut back, 1 base at V and 4 bases at J, with 17 bases in the middle. This CDR3 is 17 amino acids long.

V gene TRBV28 combines with J gene TRBJ1-1, with D possibly being TRBD1 (6 bases). The CDR3 has 12 amino acids. V gave up 3 bases and J gave up 8 bases, with 10 bases separating them. CDR1 is MDHEN and CDR2 is SYDVKM in the germline V gene. DNA for the CDR3: TGTGCCAGCAGTTTGAAACAGGGAGAAGCTTTCTTT. Its translation is CASSLKQGEAFF.

The chain carries TRBV5-5 and TRBJ2-7, with TRBD2 matching over 11 bases. Germline CDR1 and CDR2: SGHKS and YYEKEE (reference sequence). The CDR3 loop spans 13 amino acids. Germline trimming cut 6 bases from V and 2 bases from J; bases unmatched to any gene: 1. The CDR3 region is CASTLAGAYEQYF. CDR3 DNA sequence: TGTGCCAGCACACTAGCGGGGGCCTACGAGCAGTACTTC.

The chain uses TRBV24-1 and TRBJ2-1; 10 bases agree with TRBD1. The germline V gene encodes CDR1 KGHDR and CDR2 SFDVKD. The CDR3 extends over 16 amino acids. J was trimmed by 7 bases and V by 3 bases; bases with no gene match: 8. The chain's CDR3 is CATSDARDRGRNEQFF. CDR3 nucleotides: TGTGCCACCAGTGATGCCCGGGACAGGGGCAGAAATGAGCAGTTCTTC.

CDR3 sequence reads: CASGDLGTGRYEQYF. The CDR3 DNA is TGCGCCAGCGGAGACCTCGGGACAGGGCGTTACGAGCAGTACTTC. V gene TRBV5-1 combines with J gene TRBJ2-7; the match to TRBD1 covers 9 bases. In germline, CDR1 is SGHRS, CDR2 YFSETQ. The CDR3 spans 15 residues. The junction had 12 bases not matched to a gene; V was cut back by 7 bases and J by 4 bases.

This chain connects TRBV7-9 to TRBJ1-6; D ambiguous. The CDR3 totals 15 residues. Germline loops: CDR1 SEHNR, CDR2 FQNEAQ (reference sequence). Trimming left V 1 base short and J 2 bases short, with 6 bases between. The CDR3 coding sequence is TGTGCCAGCAGCTTAGACACCGCCTATAATTCACCCCTCCACTTT. Amino acid sequence: CASSLDTAYNSPLHF.

The chain couples TRBV19 to TRBJ2-5, with a weak D call TRBD2 (6 bases). Trimming took 7 bases from V and 1 from J, leaving 10 bases between them. Germline V CDR1 and CDR2: LNHDA, SQIVND (reference sequence). The CDR3 consists of 13 residues. Here the CDR3 reads CASKVGGQETQYF. CDR3 in DNA: TGTGCCAGTAAAGTGGGGGGCCAAGAGACCCAGTACTTC.

This chain connects TRBV24-1 to TRBJ2-2; D unresolved. Looked up from germline, CDR1 is KGHDR and CDR2 is SFDVKD. Trimming took off 1 base at V and 0 bases at J, with 8 bases between the two ends. The CDR3 contains 16 residues. The CDR3 region has the DNA TGTGCCACCAGTGATTTATACAGAACGAACACCGGGGAGCTGTTTTTT. Its translation: CATSDLYRTNTGELFF.

This chain uses TRBV19 with TRBJ2-4; the match to TRBD2 covers 13 bases. The germline V gene encodes CDR1 LNHDA and CDR2 SQIVND (reference sequence). V trimming: 10 bases; J trimming: 1 base; junction bases outside the gene matches: 13. CDR3 size: 18 residues. CDR3: CATSSGLAGAVAKNIQYF. The DNA for the CDR3 is TGTGCCACCTCGAGCGGACTAGCGGGAGCTGTGGCCAAAAACATTCAGTACTTC.

The chain employs TRBV10-3 and TRBJ2-3; possibly TRBD1 for D (6 bases). Germline CDR1 reads ENHRY; CDR2 reads SYGVKD. The CDR3 is 16 residues long. V lost 2 bases to trimming and J lost 3 bases, with 15 bases between them. CDR3 DNA: TGTGCCATCAGTGAGGCAGGGGAAGGGTTTACAGATACGCAGTATTTT. Translation: CAISEAGEGFTDTQYF.

The chain is built from TRBV7-2 and TRBJ1-2; D is unclear. The V end lost 7 bases, the J end lost 5 bases, and 14 bases lay between the germline ends. Germline CDR1 is SGHTA and CDR2 is FQGNSA. This CDR3 contains 13 residues. CDR3 bases: TGTGCCAGCACCCCCTTATTACCTTATGGCTACACCTTC. Its translation: CASTPLLPYGYTF.

The rearrangement uses TRBV15 and TRBJ2-3; D is ambiguous. CDR3 length: 17 residues. The germline gives CDR1 LNHNV, CDR2 YYDKDF (reference sequence). V dropped 0 bases and J dropped 0 bases, with 13 bases sitting between them. In DNA, the CDR3 is TGTGCCACCAGCAGAGATTATAGCACCACTAGCACAGATACGCAGTATTTT. This sequence encodes CATSRDYSTTSTDTQYF.